A single sample gave rise to the 12 T cell receptor beta chains below, sequenced in a study of T-cell reconstitution after alpha-beta-depleted transplantation in children. A library of TCRbeta sequences, prepared with unique molecular identifiers, was generated. TCRdb used MiXCR to reprocess the PCR reads, holding one entry per CDR3 protein. This sample has roughly 490,000 distinct CDR3 sequences, with about an eighth found just once. The sample in question was PBMCs, mostly from graft donor cells, obtained 180 days after TCRalphabeta/CD19-depleted stem cell transplant. All receptors come from a female patient under 10 years old who had a stem cell transplant for aplastic anemia, so the T cells may come from the graft donor.

This clonotype was found many times. The CDR3, as DNA: TGTGCCAGCGAAATTCGGGCAACGGATACGCAGTATTTT. Its protein is CASEIRATDTQYF. This chain links TRBV6-2 or TRBV6-3 with TRBJ2-3; D gene ambiguous. Per germline, CDR1 MNHEY and CDR2 SVGEGT. The V end lost 8 bases, the J end lost 6 bases, and 15 bases lay between the germline ends. The CDR3 is made up of 13 amino acids.

V is TRBV20-1 and J is TRBJ2-5, with 11 positions matching TRBD2. V lost 6 bases and J lost 5; bases outside the gene matches: 8. Germline loops: CDR1 DFQATT, CDR2 SNEGSKA (reference sequence). CDR3 length equals 14 residues. The CDR3 is CSADLAGGVETQYF. Here the CDR3 DNA reads TGCAGTGCAGACCTAGCGGGAGGAGTCGAGACCCAGTACTTC.

V usage is TRBV11-2 and J usage is TRBJ2-7; 8 bases align to TRBD2. The J segment lost 2 bases and the V segment lost 1 base, leaving 19 bases of the junction unmatched. CDR1 is SGHAT and CDR2 is FQNNGV in the germline V gene. There are 20 residues in the CDR3. CDR3 DNA: TGTGCCAGCAGCTTAGTAGGGAGCCGGGGGGCGGGACTAGGTGCCTACGAGCAGTACGTC. It is translated as CASSLVGSRGAGLGAYEQYV.

This clonotype came up a few times. The chain combines TRBV7-8 with TRBJ2-2; 7 bases are shared with TRBD2. The germline V gene has CDR1 SGHVS and CDR2 FQNEAQ. V dropped 0 bases and J dropped 3; count of bases not matched to a gene: 10. This CDR3 is built from 18 residues. CDR3 sequence reads: CASSLAFWTRRDTGELFF. The CDR3 DNA reads TGTGCCAGCAGCTTAGCGTTCTGGACTAGACGGGACACCGGGGAGCTGTTTTTT.

This chain links TRBV27 with TRBJ2-1; D may be TRBD1 (5 bases). Per germline, CDR1 MNHEY and CDR2 SMNVEV (reference sequence). CDR3 length: 16 residues. Trimming took 6 bases from V and 0 from J, leaving 15 bases between them. CDR3 in DNA: TGTGCCAGCAGGCCTGGGGCGGCCAGCTCCTACAATGAGCAGTTCTTC. Translating gives CASRPGAASSYNEQFF.

The chain has TRBV12-3 or TRBV12-4 and TRBJ2-6; D possibly uses TRBD1 or TRBD2 (5 bases each). Trimming removed 2 bases at V and 0 bases at J, with 17 bases between. This CDR3 comprises 19 residues. The DNA for the CDR3 is TGTGCCAGCAGTTTACGGGGACCTTCCGGTCTCTCTGGGGCCAACGTCCTGACTTTC. Its protein is CASSLRGPSGLSGANVLTF.

This clonotype occurred a few times. The chain joins TRBV7-2 to TRBJ2-1, with 8 bases matching TRBD2. V shed 5 bases and J 4 bases; nucleotides not matched to a gene: 10. The CDR3 runs 16 residues. Per germline, CDR1 SGHTA and CDR2 FQGNSA. CDR3 nucleotides: TGTGCCAGCAGCGGAGAGCGGGAGCCGCGATACAATGAGCAGTTCTTC. It is translated as CASSGEREPRYNEQFF.

The chain links TRBV6-2 or TRBV6-3 to TRBJ2-1; 8 bases line up with TRBD2. Germline CDR1 reads MNHEY; CDR2 reads SVGEGT. The CDR3 has 15 residues. V shed 6 bases, J shed 6 bases, and the junction held 10 bases outside the gene matches. The CDR3 protein is CASSKPREGRNEQFF. In nucleotides, the CDR3 is TGTGCCAGCAGCAAGCCTCGGGAGGGCCGCAATGAGCAGTTCTTC.

The table lists this clonotype with a few counts. The V call is TRBV12-3 or TRBV12-4, the J call TRBJ1-2; D uncertain. Trimming took 1 base from V and 0 from J, leaving 6 bases between them. This CDR3 is built from 14 residues. CDR3 residues: CASSLVRANYGYTF. The CDR3 DNA reads as TGTGCCAGCAGTTTAGTGAGGGCTAACTATGGCTACACCTTC.

This clonotype was seen a few times. The rearrangement links TRBV7-6 to TRBJ2-1; D gene ambiguous. CDR3 length: 15 amino acids. Germline V CDR1 and CDR2: SGHVS, FNYEAQ. V shed 1 base and J shed 4 bases, with 11 bases lying between them. The CDR3 DNA reads TGTGCCAGCAGCTTAGTTGACCGGGCGTACAATGAGCAGTTCTTC. It encodes CASSLVDRAYNEQFF. Complete variable domain (other parts from reference TRBV7-6 and TRBJ2-1): GAGVSQSPRYKVTKRGQDVALRCDPISGHVSLYWYRQALGQGPEFLTYFNYEAQQDKSGLPNDRFSAERPEGSISTLTIQRTEQRDSAMYRCASSLVDRAYNEQFFGPGTRLTVL.

In this sample, this clonotype turned up many times. This chain uses TRBV20-1 with TRBJ2-2; TRBD2 aligns across 7 bases. CDR3 length: 16 residues. Unmatched junction bases numbered 5, after V lost 0 bases and J lost 1 base. Germline V gene lookup returns CDR1 DFQATT and CDR2 SNEGSKA (reference sequence). CDR3 sequence reads: CSARDIKRENTGELFF. Written as DNA, the CDR3 is TGCAGTGCTAGAGATATCAAGCGGGAGAACACCGGGGAGCTGTTTTTT.

This clonotype was seen a handful of times. The V gene is TRBV5-1, the J gene TRBJ2-7; D possibly corresponds to TRBD2 (5 bases). The CDR3 has 14 residues. V was shortened by 0 bases and J by 5 bases, with 12 bases between the two germline ends. Germline V gene data show CDR1 as SGHRS and CDR2 as YFSETQ. The CDR3 DNA sequence: TGCGCCAGCAGCTTGGACCGGGGAGAGCACGAGCAGTACGTC. Protein: CASSLDRGEHEQYV.